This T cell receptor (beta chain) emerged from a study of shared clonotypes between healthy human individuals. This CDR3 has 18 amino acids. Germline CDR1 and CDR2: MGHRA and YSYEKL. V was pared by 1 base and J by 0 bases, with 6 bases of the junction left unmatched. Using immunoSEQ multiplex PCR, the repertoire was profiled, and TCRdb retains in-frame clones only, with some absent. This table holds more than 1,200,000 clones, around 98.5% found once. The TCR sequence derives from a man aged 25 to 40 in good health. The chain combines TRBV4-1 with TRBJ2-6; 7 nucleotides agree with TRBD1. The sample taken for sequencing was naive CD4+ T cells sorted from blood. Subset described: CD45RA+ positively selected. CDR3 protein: CASSQGDRAPSGANVLTF. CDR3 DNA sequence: TGCGCCAGCAGCCAAGGAGACAGGGCGCCCTCTGGGGCCAACGTCCTGACTTTC.